Only one count was recorded for the clone carrying this T cell receptor (beta chain). No antigen is known for it. One end of the junction does not line up with germline, which may come from a read error. This entry comes from a study of glioma-infiltrating T cells after dendritic cell vaccination. General observations from the study: Complete blood and tumor specimen sets were limited to few patients.

The primer mix had 60 V beta and 13 J beta primers. TCRdb keeps only in-frame clones here, not all; method: immunoSEQ multiplex PCR. This sample has approximately 100,000 clones; roughly 76% occur once, and the top ten carry approximately 12%. The sequencing used blood, collected before dendritic cell vaccination. The origin of this receptor is a human donor with glioblastoma.

Here the CDR3 DNA reads TGTGCCAGCTCACCCGAAACCGGGACTAGGGGGTTT. Protein sequence: CASSPETGTRGF. The gene calls are TRBV18 and TRBJ2-3; 8 bases are a match to TRBD2. Germline-derived CDR1 and CDR2 are KGHSH and LQKENI. The CDR3 sequence is 12 residues long.